Shown below are 12 T cell receptor beta chains from a single sample sequenced in a study of blood T cell repertoires in COVID-19. Profiled with immunoSEQ multiplex PCR; TCRdb holds only in-frame clones, not every one. This table has approximately 200,000 clones, approximately 79% appearing once. Source material: peripheral blood. All receptors come from a human donor in a cohort sampled during active COVID-19.

The chain joins TRBV5-6 to TRBJ2-7, with no clear D. This CDR3 has 12 amino acids. Germline CDR1 SGHDT, CDR2 YYEEEE. V was clipped by 4 bases and J by 4 bases, with 9 bases between them. CDR3: CASSTKNYEQYF. For the CDR3, the DNA is TGTGCCAGCAGCACTAAGAATTACGAGCAGTACTTC.

This clone was detected only once. The genes are TRBV29-1 and TRBJ1-1, with 7 bases matching TRBD1. CDR1 is SQVTM, CDR2 ANQGSEA, per germline. The CDR3 has 14 amino acids. Trimming cost V 3 bases and J 1 base; bases outside gene matches: 5. The CDR3: CSVDATGQNTEAFF. CDR3 nucleotides: TGCAGCGTTGATGCGACAGGGCAGAACACTGAAGCTTTCTTT.

The genes are TRBV24-1 and TRBJ2-7; D call uncertain. This CDR3 spans 13 amino acids. Germline V gene lookup returns CDR1 KGHDR and CDR2 SFDVKD. The V gene lost 4 bases and the J gene lost 5 bases, with 11 bases spanning the gap. CDR3 sequence (DNA): TGTGCCACCAGTGACCGGCCTGGAGACGAGCAGTACTTC. Translating gives CATSDRPGDEQYF.

This chain connects TRBV4-3 to TRBJ2-7; no clear D. Trimming shortened V by 4 bases and J by 3 bases, and 13 bases separated the two germline ends. Germline CDR1 LGHNA, CDR2 YSLEER. The CDR3 length is 14 residues. This chain's CDR3 is CASSRQALHYEQYF. The CDR3 region has the DNA TGCGCCAGCAGCCGCCAGGCACTTCACTACGAGCAGTACTTC.

This chain links TRBV4-3 with TRBJ2-1; 8 nucleotides align to TRBD2. Trimming took 4 bases from V and 6 from J; bases not matched to a gene: 11. CDR3 length equals 16 residues. Germline loops: CDR1 LGHNA, CDR2 YSLEER. The CDR3 reads CASSLGSGGSGNEQFF. The CDR3 coding sequence is TGCGCCAGCAGCCTGGGCTCGGGGGGGTCGGGCAATGAGCAGTTCTTC.

This clone was seen only once. The chain uses TRBV28 and TRBJ1-2; D is uncertain. Trimming shortened V by 3 bases and J by 5 bases, and 10 bases separated the two germline ends. The CDR3 totals 13 residues. Germline V lookup: CDR1 MDHEN, CDR2 SYDVKM. The CDR3 sequence is CASSFTAGYGYTF. CDR3 nucleotide sequence: TGTGCCAGCAGTTTCACAGCGGGATATGGCTACACCTTC.

The V gene is TRBV2, the J gene TRBJ2-7; D may be TRBD1 (5 bases). The CDR3 extends over 14 amino acids. Trimming removed 3 bases at V and 3 bases at J, with 12 bases between. CDR1 is SNHLY and CDR2 is FYNNEI in the germline V gene. CDR3 DNA sequence: TGTGCCAGCAGTGAGGGTGGGGCCTTCTACGAGCAGTACTTC. Amino acid sequence: CASSEGGAFYEQYF.

The chain joins TRBV18 to TRBJ1-3, with 9 bases aligning to TRBD1. Trimming removed 5 bases from V and 4 bases from J; junction bases left unmatched: 6. Per germline, CDR1 KGHSH and CDR2 LQKENI. The CDR3 covers 15 residues. CDR3 sequence reads: CASSDGTGSGNTIYF. DNA of the CDR3: TGTGCCAGCTCAGATGGGACAGGGTCCGGAAACACCATATATTTT. Full variable domain (outside the CDR3, taken from reference TRBV18 and TRBJ1-3): NAGVMQNPRHLVRRRGQEARLRCSPMKGHSHVYWYRQLPEEGLKFMVYLQKENIIDESGMPKERFSAEFPKEGPSILRIQQVVRGDSAAYFCASSDGTGSGNTIYFGEGSWLTVV.

V and J are TRBV6-5 and TRBJ1-1; tentatively, D is TRBD1 (6 bases). Germline V gene lookup returns CDR1 MNHEY and CDR2 SVGAGI. The CDR3 is 16 amino acids. Trimming took off 0 bases at V and 11 bases at J, with 22 bases between the two ends. The CDR3 region has the DNA TGTGCCAGCAGTTACTCGCCCAGGGGTTCCCGCCTTGGTGCTTTCTTT. It yields the protein CASSYSPRGSRLGAFF.

The J gene is TRBJ1-2, the V gene TRBV5-1, with 8 bases that match TRBD1. Germline CDR1 and CDR2: SGHRS and YFSETQ. The ends lost 0 bases at V and 8 bases at J; junction bases unmatched: 6. The CDR3 totals 14 residues. CDR3: CASSLAWTGTGYTF. CDR3 sequence (DNA): TGCGCCAGCAGCTTGGCTTGGACAGGGACAGGCTACACCTTC.

This chain uses TRBV10-3 with TRBJ1-5; 9 nucleotides agree with TRBD1. The CDR3 consists of 16 residues. Trimming took 2 bases from V and 6 from J; bases not matched to a gene: 8. Per the germline V gene, CDR1 is ENHRY and CDR2 is SYGVKD. CDR3 protein: CAISERIQGAGQPQHF. CDR3 in DNA: TGTGCCATCAGTGAGCGAATACAGGGGGCGGGTCAGCCCCAGCATTTT.

In DNA form, the CDR3 reads TGTGCCAGCAGTAGACTAGGGACAGGGCCAACGCAAGAGACCCAGTACTTC. The encoded protein is CASSRLGTGPTQETQYF. This chain uses TRBV27 with TRBJ2-5; TRBD1 aligns across 9 bases. Germline V gene sequence: CDR1 MNHEY, CDR2 SMNVEV (reference sequence). Trimming cost V 5 bases and J 2 bases; bases outside gene matches: 12. CDR3 length equals 17 residues.